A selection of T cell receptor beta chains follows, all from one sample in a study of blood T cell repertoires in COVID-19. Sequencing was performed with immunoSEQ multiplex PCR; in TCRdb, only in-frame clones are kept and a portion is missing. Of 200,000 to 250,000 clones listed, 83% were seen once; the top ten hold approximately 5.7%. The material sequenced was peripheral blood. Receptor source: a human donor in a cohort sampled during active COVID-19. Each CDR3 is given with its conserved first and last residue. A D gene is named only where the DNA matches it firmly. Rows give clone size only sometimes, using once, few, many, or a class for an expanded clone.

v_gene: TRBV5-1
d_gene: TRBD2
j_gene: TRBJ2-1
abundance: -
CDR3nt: TGCGCCAGCAGCTTGGAAGCGGGGGGGTACAATGAGCAGTTCTTC
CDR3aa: CASSLEAGGYNEQFF

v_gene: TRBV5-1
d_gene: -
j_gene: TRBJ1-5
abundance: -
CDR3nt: TGCGCCAGCAGCTCAGGGTATAGCAATCAGCCCCAGCATTTT
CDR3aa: CASSSGYSNQPQHF

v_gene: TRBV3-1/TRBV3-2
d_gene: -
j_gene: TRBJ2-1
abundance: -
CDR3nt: TGTGCCAGCAGCCAAGCGGCGGGTAACTCCTACAATGAGCAGTTCTTC
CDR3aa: CASSQAAGNSYNEQFF

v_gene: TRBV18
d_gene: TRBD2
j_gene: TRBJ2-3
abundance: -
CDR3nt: TGTGCCAGCTCACCCCCGGGACTAGCGGCCCCTAGCACAGATACGCAGTATTTT
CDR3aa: CASSPPGLAAPSTDTQYF

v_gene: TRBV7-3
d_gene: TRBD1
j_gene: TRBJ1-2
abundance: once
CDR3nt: TGTGCCAGCAGCTTAACAGGGGGCGATGGCTACACCTTC
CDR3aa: CASSLTGGDGYTF

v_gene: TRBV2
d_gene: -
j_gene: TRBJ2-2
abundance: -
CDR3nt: TGTGCCAGCAGCTCCTCTAGGAGCGGGGAGCTGTTTTTT
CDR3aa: CASSSSRSGELFF

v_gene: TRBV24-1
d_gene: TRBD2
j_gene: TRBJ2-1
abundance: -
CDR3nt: TGTGCCACCAGTGAACAGGGACTAGCGGGTTACAATGAGCAGTTCTTC
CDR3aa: CATSEQGLAGYNEQFF

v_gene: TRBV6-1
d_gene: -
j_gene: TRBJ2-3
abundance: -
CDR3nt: TGTGCCAGCAGTGAAGCCGGGATGTCGCGTTATTCAGATACGCAGTATTTT
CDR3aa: CASSEAGMSRYSDTQYF

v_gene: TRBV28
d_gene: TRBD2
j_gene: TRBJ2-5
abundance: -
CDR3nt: TGTGCCAGCAGTTTATCGGGGGGGCAAGAGACCCAGTACTTC
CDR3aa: CASSLSGGQETQYF

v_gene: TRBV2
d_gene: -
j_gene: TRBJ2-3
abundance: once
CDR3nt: TGTGCCACGTTGTCCCAGGGGCCTAGCACAGATACGCAGTATTTT
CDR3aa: CATLSQGPSTDTQYF

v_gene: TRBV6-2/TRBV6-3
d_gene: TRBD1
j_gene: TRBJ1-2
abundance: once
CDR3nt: TGTGCCAGCAGTAATCAAAAGGGGGCCGGAGGGTATGGCTACACCTTC
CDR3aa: CASSNQKGAGGYGYTF

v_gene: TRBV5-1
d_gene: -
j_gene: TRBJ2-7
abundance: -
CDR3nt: TGCGCCAGCAGCTTGGTACAGGGCGGCGAGCAGTACTTC
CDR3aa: CASSLVQGGEQYF

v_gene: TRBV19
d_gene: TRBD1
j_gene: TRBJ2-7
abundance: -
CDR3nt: TGTGCCAGCCAAAGACAGGGGGCCTCCTACGAGCAGTACTTC
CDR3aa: CASQRQGASYEQYF

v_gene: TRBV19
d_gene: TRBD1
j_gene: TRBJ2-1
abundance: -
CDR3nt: TGTGCCAGTAGTTTCGCATGGATCCGGGACAGGCCCATCAATGAGCAGTTCTTC
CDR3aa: CASSFAWIRDRPINEQFF

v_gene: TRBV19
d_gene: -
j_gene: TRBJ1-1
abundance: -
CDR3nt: TGTGCCAGTAGTGGGACACCGATGAACACTGAAGCTTTCTTT
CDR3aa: CASSGTPMNTEAFF

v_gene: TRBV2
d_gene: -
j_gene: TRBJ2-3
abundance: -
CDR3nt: TGTGCCAGCAGCGAATTTGGGGGGGCTTGGACGCAGTATTTT
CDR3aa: CASSEFGGAWTQYF

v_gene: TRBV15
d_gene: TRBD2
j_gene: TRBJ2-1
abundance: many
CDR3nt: TGTGCCACCAGGAGTAAGCGGGAGGGATACAATGAGCAGTTCTTC
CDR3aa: CATRSKREGYNEQFF

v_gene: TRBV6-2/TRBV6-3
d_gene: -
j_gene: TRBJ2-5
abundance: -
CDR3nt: TGTGCCAGCAGCCCTACAGGAACCACCCAGTACTTC
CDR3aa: CASSPTGTTQYF

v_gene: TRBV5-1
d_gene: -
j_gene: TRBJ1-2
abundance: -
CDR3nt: TGCGCCAGCAGCTCGGTTGACGATAGCGGTGGCTACACCTTC
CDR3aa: CASSSVDDSGGYTF

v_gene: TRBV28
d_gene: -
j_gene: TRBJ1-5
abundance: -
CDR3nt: TGTGCCAGCCAAAAAAACGGCCAGGGTGGCAATCAGCCCCAGCATTTT
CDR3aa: CASQKNGQGGNQPQHF

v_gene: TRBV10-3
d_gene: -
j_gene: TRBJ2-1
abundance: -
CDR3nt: TGTGCCATCAGTGAGTCTGGTAGCGTCCTCCGGAATGAGCAGTTCTTC
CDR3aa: CAISESGSVLRNEQFF

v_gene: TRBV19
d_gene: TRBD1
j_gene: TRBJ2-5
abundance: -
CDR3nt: TGTGCCAGTAGTACCCAGACAGGGATAGGTGAGACCCAGTACTTC
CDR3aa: CASSTQTGIGETQYF

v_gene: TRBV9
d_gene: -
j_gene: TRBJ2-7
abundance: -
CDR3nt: TGTGCCAGCACTCAAGGGGGGGAGGCCTACGAGCAGTACTTC
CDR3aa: CASTQGGEAYEQYF

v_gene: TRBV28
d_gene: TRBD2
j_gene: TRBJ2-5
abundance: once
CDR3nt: TGTGCCAGCACTAGCGGGAGAAGGGAGACCCAGTACTTC
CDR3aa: CASTSGRRETQYF

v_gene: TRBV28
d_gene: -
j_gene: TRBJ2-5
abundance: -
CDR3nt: TGTGCCAGCGGGGGGGGCTCCGCGGGCGTTGGAGAGACCCAGTACTTC
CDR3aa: CASGGGSAGVGETQYF

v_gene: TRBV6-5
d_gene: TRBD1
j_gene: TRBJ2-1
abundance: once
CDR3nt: TGTGCCAGCAGTTACTCGAGGGGGACAGGGTGGGATGAGCAGTTCTTC
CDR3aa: CASSYSRGTGWDEQFF

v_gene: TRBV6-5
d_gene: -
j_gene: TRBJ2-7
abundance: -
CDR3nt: TGTGCCAGCAGTTACGGCGGGAACGAGCAGTACTTC
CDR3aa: CASSYGGNEQYF

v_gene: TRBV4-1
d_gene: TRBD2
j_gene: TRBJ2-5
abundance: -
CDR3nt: TGCGCCAGCAGCTCCCGAGCGGGGGGCGCCGAAGAGACCCAGTACTTC
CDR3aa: CASSSRAGGAEETQYF

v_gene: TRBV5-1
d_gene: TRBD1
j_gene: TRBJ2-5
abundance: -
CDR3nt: TGCGCCAGCAGCCTACTGACAGGGGCGGGGGAGACCCAGTACTTC
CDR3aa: CASSLLTGAGETQYF

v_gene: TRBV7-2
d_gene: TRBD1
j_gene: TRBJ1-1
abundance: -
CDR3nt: TGTGCCAGCAGCCAAGACGTGGACAGGGCGCGCACTGAAGCTTTCTTT
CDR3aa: CASSQDVDRARTEAFF

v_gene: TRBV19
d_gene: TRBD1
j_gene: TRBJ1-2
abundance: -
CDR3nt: TGTGCCAGTAGCCTCACAGGGGACGGGGGCTACACCTTC
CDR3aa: CASSLTGDGGYTF

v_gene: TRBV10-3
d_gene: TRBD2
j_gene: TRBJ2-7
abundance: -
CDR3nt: TGTGCCATCAGTGATAGCGGGGGGGCGCGAGAGCAGTACTTC
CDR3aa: CAISDSGGAREQYF

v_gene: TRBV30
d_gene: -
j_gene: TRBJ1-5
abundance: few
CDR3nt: TGTGCCTGGAGTGACAGGAGCAATCAGCCCCAGCATTTT
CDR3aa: CAWSDRSNQPQHF

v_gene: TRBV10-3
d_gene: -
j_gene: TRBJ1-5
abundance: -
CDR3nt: TGTGCCATCAGTGAGGGGTTGAGGGGCAATCAGCCCCAGCATTTT
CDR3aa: CAISEGLRGNQPQHF

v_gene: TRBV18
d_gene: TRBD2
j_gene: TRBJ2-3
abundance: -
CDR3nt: TGTGCCAGCTCACAACAACTAGCGGGACCTACAGATACGCAGTATTTT
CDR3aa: CASSQQLAGPTDTQYF

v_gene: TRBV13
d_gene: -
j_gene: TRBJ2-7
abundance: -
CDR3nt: TGTGCCAGCAGCTTAAATGTATACCCGGGCGAGCAGTACTTC
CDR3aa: CASSLNVYPGEQYF

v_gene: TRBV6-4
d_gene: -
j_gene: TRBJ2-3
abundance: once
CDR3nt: TGTGCCAGCAGTGAGGTGCCGGGGAGCACAGATACGCAGTATTTT
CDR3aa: CASSEVPGSTDTQYF

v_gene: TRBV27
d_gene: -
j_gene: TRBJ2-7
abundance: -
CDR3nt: TGTGCCAGCAGTTTAGAGGGCCTTGCCGAGCGGTACTTC
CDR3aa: CASSLEGLAERYF

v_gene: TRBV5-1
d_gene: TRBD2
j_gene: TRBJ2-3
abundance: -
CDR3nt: TGCGCCAGCAGCTCCCGCGGGAGTGAGGCAGATACGCAGTATTTT
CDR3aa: CASSSRGSEADTQYF

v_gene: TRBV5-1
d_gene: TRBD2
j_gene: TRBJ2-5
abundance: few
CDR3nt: TGCGCCAGCAGCAAACTAGCGGGAGGGCCATTACGTGAGACCCAGTACTTC
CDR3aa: CASSKLAGGPLRETQYF

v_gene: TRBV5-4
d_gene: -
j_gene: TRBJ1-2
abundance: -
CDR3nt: TGTGCCAGCAGTTACACGGGGGGCAGCTATGGCTACACCTTC
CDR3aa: CASSYTGGSYGYTF

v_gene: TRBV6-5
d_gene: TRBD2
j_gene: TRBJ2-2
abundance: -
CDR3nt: TGTGCCAGCAGCCTAGCGGGAGGGCCGACTGAGCTGTTTTTT
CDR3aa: CASSLAGGPTELFF

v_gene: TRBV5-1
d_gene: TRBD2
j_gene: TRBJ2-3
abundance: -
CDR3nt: TGCGCCAGCAGCTTGTGGGCCGGGGGGGAGTCAGATACGCAGTATTTT
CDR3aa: CASSLWAGGESDTQYF

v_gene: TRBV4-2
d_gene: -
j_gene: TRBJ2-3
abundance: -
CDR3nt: TGTGCCAGCAGCCAAGATCAGGAGGGTCCCAGGGATACGCAGTATTTT
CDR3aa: CASSQDQEGPRDTQYF

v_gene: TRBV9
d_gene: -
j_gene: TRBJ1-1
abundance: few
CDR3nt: TGTGCCAGCAGCCCTCAATTCGAAGCAGGGACACTGAACACTGAAGCTTTCTTT
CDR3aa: CASSPQFEAGTLNTEAFF

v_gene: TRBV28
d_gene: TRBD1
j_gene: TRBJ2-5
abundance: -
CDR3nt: TGTGCCAGCAGTCTTTCCGGGACAGGGAAAGAGACCCAGTACTTC
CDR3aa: CASSLSGTGKETQYF

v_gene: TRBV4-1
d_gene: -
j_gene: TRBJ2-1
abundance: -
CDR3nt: TGCGCCAGCAGCCAAGCGAACCGGGACTTTTACAATGAGCAGTTCTTC
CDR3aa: CASSQANRDFYNEQFF

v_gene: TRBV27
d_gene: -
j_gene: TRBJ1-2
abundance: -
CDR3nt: TGTGCCAGCAGTTTTGATCAGCGAGGGGGCTACACCTTC
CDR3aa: CASSFDQRGGYTF

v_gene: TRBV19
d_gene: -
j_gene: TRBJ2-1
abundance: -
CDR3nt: TGTGCCAGTAGTATAAATAGATCTCCTGAGCAGTTCTTC
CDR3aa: CASSINRSPEQFF

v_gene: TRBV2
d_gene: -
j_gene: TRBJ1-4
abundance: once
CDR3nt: TGTGCCAGCAGTCAAACAGGGAGTAATGAAAAACTGTTTTTT
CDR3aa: CASSQTGSNEKLFF

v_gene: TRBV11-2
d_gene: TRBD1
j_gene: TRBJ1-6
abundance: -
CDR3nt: TGTGCCAGCAGCTTATATCGACAGGGCCTTAATTCACCCCTCCACTTT
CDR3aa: CASSLYRQGLNSPLHF

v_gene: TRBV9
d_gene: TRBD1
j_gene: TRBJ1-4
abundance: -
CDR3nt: TGTGCCAGCAGCTCCGGACAGGGGGGTGAAAAACTGTTTTTT
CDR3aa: CASSSGQGGEKLFF

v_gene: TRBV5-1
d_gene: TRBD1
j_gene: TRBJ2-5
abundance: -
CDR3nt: TGCGCCAGCAGCTCGGTTTTACAGGGGGCAGCAGAGACCCAGTACTTC
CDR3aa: CASSSVLQGAAETQYF

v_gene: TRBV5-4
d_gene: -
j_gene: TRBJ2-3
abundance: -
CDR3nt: TGTGCCAGCAGCTTGGAACAGACAGATACGCAGTATTTT
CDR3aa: CASSLEQTDTQYF

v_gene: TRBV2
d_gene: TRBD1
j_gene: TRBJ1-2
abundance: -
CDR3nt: TGTGCCAGCAGTGAAACGATAGGGGGCGCGGGTGGCTACACCTTC
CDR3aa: CASSETIGGAGGYTF

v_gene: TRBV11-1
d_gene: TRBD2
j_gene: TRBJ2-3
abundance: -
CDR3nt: TGTGCCAGCAGCCCTGGGACTAGCCCAGATACGCAGTATTTT
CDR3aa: CASSPGTSPDTQYF

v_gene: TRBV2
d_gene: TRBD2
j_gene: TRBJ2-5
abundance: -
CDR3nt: TGTGCCAGCAGCAAAGATCCGGGACTAGGCGAAGGAGAGACCCAGTACTTC
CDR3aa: CASSKDPGLGEGETQYF

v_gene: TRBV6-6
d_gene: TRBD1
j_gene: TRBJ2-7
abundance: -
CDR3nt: TGTGCCAGCAGTTACTCTGGTGGACAGGGGACCGAGCAGTACTTC
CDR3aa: CASSYSGGQGTEQYF

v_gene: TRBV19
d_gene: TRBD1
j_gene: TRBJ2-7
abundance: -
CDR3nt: TGTGCCAGTAGTACTAGGGACAGCTTATCCTACGAGCAGTACTTC
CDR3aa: CASSTRDSLSYEQYF